The T cell receptor beta chain described here comes from a study of CD8 T cells in ankylosing spondylitis. The study, taken as a whole, reports: The disease-linked clones had a CD8+ phenotype and low blood frequencies. Reportedly, significant enrichment of disease-linked clones occurred in matched ankylosing spondylitis synovial fluid. Characteristic, it appeared, of ankylosing spondylitis blood was a TCR beta motif of about eight highly homologous variants. Both synovial fluid and blood in reactive arthritis had previously been reported to carry some motif variants.

Each CDR3 protein is one row after TCRdb ran MiXCR on the 5' RACE reads. This table holds about 200,000 distinct CDR3 sequences, around 13% found once. In this sample, this clonotype turned up a few times. Its target is unknown. Sequenced: blood, either unsorted or a sorted T cell fraction (not recorded which). The clonotype comes from a male donor with ankylosing spondylitis or in good health (not recorded which).

The CDR3 region has the DNA TGCAGCGTTGTTTTAACGAACACTGAAGCTTTCTTT. Translated, it gives CSVVLTNTEAFF. The J gene is TRBJ1-1, the V gene TRBV29-1; D gene uncertain. V lost 4 bases to trimming and J lost 1 base, with 7 bases between them. The V gene's germline CDR1 is SQVTM and CDR2 ANQGSEA. This CDR3 is built from 12 residues. Combining the CDR3 with reference TRBV29-1 and TRBJ1-1 gives the whole variable domain SAVISQKPSRDICQRGTSLTIQCQVDSQVTMMFWYRQQPGQSLTLIATANQGSEATYESGFVIDKFPISRPNLTFSTLTVSNMSPEDSSIYLCSVVLTNTEAFFGQGTRLTVV.